These T cell receptor beta chains were read from a single sample in a study of CD8+ T cells in alopecia areata. Using immunoSEQ multiplex PCR, the repertoire was profiled, and TCRdb retains in-frame clones only, with some absent. The sample lists almost 250,000 clones, under 80% occurring once. The specimen was CD4+ T cells sorted from blood, collected at week 0. These receptors all stem from a human donor with alopecia areata. CDR3s include the opening cysteine and the closing phenylalanine or tryptophan. Each record gives: V gene, clone size, D gene, J gene, CDR3 protein, CDR3 DNA. The D gene is left open where the match is weak. Size values are once, few and many counts, or a class for expanded clones, and some rows have none.

TRBV5-1	NA	TRBD2	TRBJ2-1	CASSQAAGTDEQFF	TGCGCCAGCAGCCAGGCAGCGGGGACGGATGAGCAGTTCTTC
TRBV7-2	few	TRBD1	TRBJ2-3	CASSFDRADTQYF	TGTGCCAGCAGCTTTGACAGGGCAGATACGCAGTATTTT
TRBV30	NA	NA	TRBJ1-5	CAWGQLGDQPQHF	TGTGCCTGGGGACAACTGGGCGATCAGCCCCAGCATTTT
TRBV4-1	few	TRBD1	TRBJ2-7	CASSYRGPYEQYF	TGCGCCAGCAGCTACAGGGGGCCCTACGAGCAGTACTTC
TRBV10-3	NA	TRBD1	TRBJ1-1	CAISVQGVTEAFF	TGTGCCATCAGTGTCCAGGGGGTTACTGAAGCTTTCTTT
TRBV30	few	NA	TRBJ1-2	CAWSPLSSNGYTF	TGTGCCTGGAGCCCCCTCAGTTCGAATGGCTACACCTTC
TRBV18	NA	NA	TRBJ2-5	CASSPDWSRETQYF	TGTGCCAGCTCACCGGACTGGTCCAGAGAGACCCAGTACTTC
TRBV30	NA	NA	TRBJ1-6	CAWSVPPSGDSPLHF	TGTGCCTGGAGTGTACCCCCTTCCGGGGATTCACCCCTCCACTTT
TRBV2	NA	NA	TRBJ1-5	CASSERGLSNQPQHF	TGTGCCAGCAGTGAAAGGGGACTTAGCAATCAGCCCCAGCATTTT
TRBV4-2	NA	TRBD1	TRBJ1-2	CASSQDRGGYGYTF	TGTGCCAGCAGCCAGGACAGGGGAGGTTATGGCTACACCTTC
TRBV2	once	TRBD1	TRBJ1-5	CASRIDRGNQPQHF	TGTGCCAGCAGGATAGACAGGGGGAATCAGCCCCAGCATTTT
TRBV7-8	NA	NA	TRBJ1-2	CASSPGRSSNYGYTF	TGTGCCAGCAGCCCGGGGAGGTCGTCTAACTATGGCTACACCTTC
TRBV9	NA	TRBD2	TRBJ2-5	CASSVSGLAGQETQYF	TGTGCCAGCAGCGTTTCAGGACTAGCAGGCCAAGAGACCCAGTACTTC
TRBV29-1	once	NA	TRBJ1-2	CSVGPLGNGYTF	TGCAGCGTTGGCCCCCTCGGAAACGGCTACACCTTC
TRBV7-2	NA	NA	TRBJ2-2	CASSERTLGGGELFF	TGTGCCAGCAGCGAGCGCACTCTCGGGGGCGGGGAGCTGTTTTTT
TRBV7-2	NA	TRBD1	TRBJ1-5	CASSPTGVVQPQHF	TGTGCCAGCAGCCCAACAGGGGTTGTTCAGCCCCAGCATTTT
TRBV9	NA	NA	TRBJ2-2	CASSARDTNTGELFF	TGTGCCAGCAGCGCCCGGGACACCAACACCGGGGAGCTGTTTTTT
TRBV6-5	NA	NA	TRBJ2-1	CASSWGAAVYNEQFF	TGTGCCAGCAGCTGGGGGGCTGCGGTCTACAATGAGCAGTTCTTC
TRBV27	NA	NA	TRBJ2-4	CASSPQGFYIQYF	TGTGCCAGCAGTCCTCAGGGGTTTTACATTCAGTACTTC
TRBV14	NA	NA	TRBJ1-6	CASSQDFGVLNSPLHF	TGTGCCAGCAGCCAAGATTTTGGGGTACTAAATTCACCCCTCCACTTT
TRBV10-3	NA	TRBD1	TRBJ2-3	CAIRRGQGAKTDTQYF	TGTGCCATCCGTCGGGGACAGGGGGCGAAAACAGATACGCAGTATTTT
TRBV6-5	few	TRBD1	TRBJ1-3	CASGRQGAGNTIYF	TGTGCCAGCGGAAGACAGGGAGCTGGAAACACCATATATTTT
TRBV6-5	NA	TRBD1	TRBJ2-5	CASSYLGTGEEQYF	TGTGCCAGCAGTTACCTCGGGACAGGGGAAGAGCAGTACTTC
TRBV11-2	NA	TRBD1	TRBJ1-2	CASSFRDRGSYGYTF	TGTGCCAGCAGCTTCCGGGACAGGGGTAGCTATGGCTACACCTTC
TRBV6-1	once	NA	TRBJ2-3	CASNVGRGANTQYF	TGTGCCAGCAACGTAGGACGGGGGGCAAATACGCAGTATTTT
TRBV4-3	NA	NA	TRBJ1-5	CASSRAPWEPQHF	TGCGCCAGCAGCCGAGCACCCTGGGAGCCCCAGCATTTT
TRBV5-1	NA	NA	TRBJ2-7	CASRSQREAYEQYF	TGCGCCAGCAGAAGTCAGAGGGAAGCCTACGAGCAGTACTTC